These 4 T cell receptor beta chains were all obtained from the same sample, sequenced in a study of blood T cell repertoires in COVID-19. The repertoire was sequenced with immunoSEQ multiplex PCR; TCRdb's copy has only in-frame clones and lacks some. Of under 300,000 clones in the sample, about 87% were seen once. Sequencing was done on a sample of PBMCs or T cells enriched from blood (not recorded which). These receptor sequences come from a woman aged 40 to 49 who had been exposed to COVID-19.

V usage is TRBV12-5 and J usage is TRBJ2-3, with TRBD2 matching over 12 bases. The germline V gene has CDR1 LGHNT and CDR2 FRNRAP. The junction had 21 bases not matched to a gene; V was cut back by 0 bases and J by 14 bases. The length of the CDR3 is 19 residues. The CDR3 bases are TGTGCTAGTGGTTTGGTGCTCTTCCCTAGCGGGAGGGGGTCTCACGCGGGGTATTTT. It codes for CASGLVLFPSGRGSHAGYF.

The genes are TRBV5-4 and TRBJ1-2, with 7 nucleotides matching TRBD1. From germline, CDR1 is SGHNT and CDR2 YYREEE (reference sequence). The CDR3 is 13 amino acids. Trimming at V came to 5 bases and at J to 4 bases, leaving 5 bases not matched to a gene. The chain's CDR3 is CASRLDRVYGYTF. CDR3 nucleotides: TGTGCCAGCAGACTCGACAGGGTCTATGGCTACACCTTC.

J is TRBJ2-7 and V is TRBV6-5, with 9 bases lining up with TRBD1. The CDR3 loop spans 13 amino acids. V lost 10 bases, J lost 5 bases, and 9 bases stayed unmatched. Germline CDR1 is MNHEY and CDR2 is SVGAGI. This chain's CDR3 is CATEGQGSNEQYF. CDR3 nucleotides: TGTGCCACCGAGGGACAGGGTTCGAACGAGCAGTACTTC.

This clone was seen only once. The chain is built from TRBV7-9 and TRBJ2-1; TRBD1 aligns across 9 bases. The CDR3 is 17 residues long. Germline V gene lookup returns CDR1 SEHNR and CDR2 FQNEAQ (reference sequence). V dropped 5 bases and J dropped 8; count of bases not matched to a gene: 16. CDR3 sequence (DNA): TGTGCCAGCAGCCAAAGACAGGGGGTAGGGTTCAACTATGAGCAGTTCTTC. Protein product: CASSQRQGVGFNYEQFF.